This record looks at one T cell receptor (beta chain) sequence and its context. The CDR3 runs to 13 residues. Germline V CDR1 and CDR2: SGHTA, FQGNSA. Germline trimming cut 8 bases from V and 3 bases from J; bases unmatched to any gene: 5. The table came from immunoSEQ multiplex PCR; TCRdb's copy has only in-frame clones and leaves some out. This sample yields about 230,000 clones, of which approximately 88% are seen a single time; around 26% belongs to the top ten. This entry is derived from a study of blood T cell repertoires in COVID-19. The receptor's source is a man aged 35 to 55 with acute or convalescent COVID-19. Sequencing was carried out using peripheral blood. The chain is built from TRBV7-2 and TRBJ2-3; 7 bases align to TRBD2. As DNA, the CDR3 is TGTGCCAGCGTACTGGGGGGGACAGATACGCAGTATTTT. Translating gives CASVLGGTDTQYF.